Listed below are T cell receptor beta chains from one sample, sequenced in a study of OX40 agonist ivuxolimab in advanced cancers. Some clones are missing from TCRdb's copy, which holds only in-frame ones; the method was immunoSEQ multiplex PCR. The sample yields under 100,000 clones, roughly 92% seen once. The input for sequencing was CD4+ or CD8+ T cells sorted from blood, taken in a trial of the OX40 agonist ivuxolimab. The receptors originated from an adult with an advanced solid tumor such as melanoma, head and neck, liver or kidney cancer. CDR3s include the opening cysteine and the closing phenylalanine or tryptophan. Fields, in order: D gene, V gene, J gene, CDR3 protein. The D gene is left open where the match is weak.

D gene: .; V gene: TRBV15; J gene: TRBJ2-3; CDR3 protein: CATSRDLLSTQYF
D gene: TRBD1; V gene: TRBV7-9; J gene: TRBJ1-3; CDR3 protein: CASSLTGSGNTIYF
D gene: .; V gene: TRBV18; J gene: TRBJ1-2; CDR3 protein: CASSPPGGYGYTF
D gene: .; V gene: TRBV13; J gene: TRBJ2-5; CDR3 protein: CASSFGRGLEQYF
D gene: TRBD1; V gene: TRBV18; J gene: TRBJ2-7; CDR3 protein: CASSRATDRGYEQYF
D gene: TRBD1; V gene: TRBV5-1; J gene: TRBJ2-1; CDR3 protein: CASSFPGGNEQFF
D gene: TRBD2; V gene: TRBV19; J gene: TRBJ2-7; CDR3 protein: CASSIGLAGASLGEQYF
D gene: .; V gene: TRBV29-1; J gene: TRBJ2-5; CDR3 protein: CSVDSGQETQYF
D gene: .; V gene: TRBV30; J gene: TRBJ1-1; CDR3 protein: CACGWRTEAFF
D gene: .; V gene: TRBV7-9; J gene: TRBJ2-7; CDR3 protein: CASSLDLVEQYF
D gene: TRBD2; V gene: TRBV5-4; J gene: TRBJ2-7; CDR3 protein: CASSSAGGRRYEQYF
D gene: TRBD2; V gene: TRBV2; J gene: TRBJ2-2; CDR3 protein: CASRNVAGGGNGELFF
D gene: TRBD1; V gene: TRBV6-6; J gene: TRBJ2-7; CDR3 protein: CASRTIGTGYEQYF
D gene: .; V gene: TRBV6-5; J gene: TRBJ2-2; CDR3 protein: CASRGVGNTGELFF
D gene: TRBD1; V gene: TRBV27; J gene: TRBJ1-2; CDR3 protein: CASKGSRGRLFYGYTF
D gene: .; V gene: TRBV7-9; J gene: TRBJ2-5; CDR3 protein: CASSLAGPAQETQYF
D gene: .; V gene: TRBV18; J gene: TRBJ1-6; CDR3 protein: CASSLNHRESPLHF
D gene: .; V gene: TRBV6-5; J gene: TRBJ1-5; CDR3 protein: CASSGAEPGTLQHF
D gene: .; V gene: TRBV18; J gene: TRBJ1-4; CDR3 protein: CASSPSSVVEKLFF